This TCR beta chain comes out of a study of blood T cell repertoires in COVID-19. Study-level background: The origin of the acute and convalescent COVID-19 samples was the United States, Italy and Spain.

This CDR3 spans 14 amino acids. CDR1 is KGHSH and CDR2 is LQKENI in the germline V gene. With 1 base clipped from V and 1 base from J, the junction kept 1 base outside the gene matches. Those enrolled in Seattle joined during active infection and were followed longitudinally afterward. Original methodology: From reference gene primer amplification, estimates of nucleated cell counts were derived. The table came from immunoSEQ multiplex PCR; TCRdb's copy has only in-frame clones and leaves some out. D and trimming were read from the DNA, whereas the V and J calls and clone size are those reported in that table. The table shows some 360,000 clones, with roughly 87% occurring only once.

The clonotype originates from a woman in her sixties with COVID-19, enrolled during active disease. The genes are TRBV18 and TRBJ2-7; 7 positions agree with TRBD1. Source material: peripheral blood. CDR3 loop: CASSPRQGSYEQYF. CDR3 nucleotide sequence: TGTGCCAGCTCACCACGACAGGGTTCCTACGAGCAGTACTTC.